The 21 T cell receptor beta chains below were found in one sample sequenced in a study of Graves' ophthalmopathy and Graves' hyperthyroidism. Investigators amplified TCR beta CDR3 regions from RNA transcripts. First-round RT-PCR used HTBI primers; second-round multiplex PCR followed. In TCRdb, the multiplex PCR reads were re-called with MiXCR into one record per CDR3 protein. The sample consists of a few hundred thousand distinct CDR3 sequences, under 20% of them appearing once. What was sequenced was peripheral blood. The receptor set was obtained from an adult man with Graves' ophthalmopathy.

With respect to this clonotype: A read error may be the cause here, since a much bigger clone is one base away. This chain links TRBV5-1 with TRBJ2-7; D is possibly TRBD2 (5 bases). The CDR3 sequence is 14 residues long. Germline loops: CDR1 SGHRS, CDR2 YFSETQ. V shed 1 base and J shed 2 bases, with 10 bases lying between them. Here the CDR3 reads CASSLSLAAYEQYF. In DNA, the CDR3 is TGCGCCAGCAGCTTGTCTCTAGCCGCCTACGAGCAGTACTTC.

This clonotype was counted ten times or more. Its ends do not fully match the called genes, so a read error is possible. This rearrangement joins TRBV6-5 to TRBJ1-1; D is unresolved. CDR1 and CDR2 (germline): MNHEY, SVGAGI. There are 12 residues in the CDR3. In DNA, the CDR3 is TGTGCCAGCAGTTACTCGAACCCTGAAGCTTTCTTT. It translates to CASSYSNPEAFF.

This clonotype has at least ten counts. The chain uses TRBV11-1 and TRBJ2-5; 12 bases map to TRBD2. The CDR3 is 15 amino acids. The ends lost 5 bases at V and 5 bases at J; junction bases unmatched: 6. The germline CDR1 and CDR2 sequences are SGHAT and FQDESV (reference sequence). Here the CDR3 reads CASSLTSGRYETQYF. CDR3 nucleotide sequence: TGTGCCAGCAGCCTGACTAGCGGGAGATATGAGACCCAGTACTTC. Based on the CDR3 plus reference TRBV11-1 and TRBJ2-5, the full variable domain is EAEVAQSPRYKITEKSQAVAFWCDPISGHATLYWYRQILGQGPELLVQFQDESVVDDSQLPKDRFSAERLKGVDSTLKIQPAELGDSAMYLCASSLTSGRYETQYFGPGTRLLVL.

This chain connects TRBV10-3 to TRBJ2-7, with 7 bases identical to TRBD1. CDR1 and CDR2 (germline): ENHRY, SYGVKD. The CDR3 sequence is 12 residues long. After removal of 10 bases from V and 6 bases from J, the junction contained 9 bases not matched to a gene. CDR3 sequence reads: CATSDRYGEQYF. CDR3 nucleotides: TGTGCCACCTCGGACAGGTACGGCGAGCAGTACTTC.

This clonotype was observed many times. The gene calls are TRBV18 and TRBJ1-5; TRBD1 might be the D (5 bases). Germline V gene sequence: CDR1 KGHSH, CDR2 LQKENI. The CDR3 consists of 15 residues. Deletions cut 2 bases from V and 7 bases from J, with 15 bases between. DNA for the CDR3: TGTGCCAGCTCACCAGGAGCAGGGAGGGACCAGCCCCAGCATTTT. Translated: CASSPGAGRDQPQHF.

This clonotype was observed many times. The gene calls are TRBV6-1 and TRBJ2-4, with 7 bases matching TRBD1. The CDR3 totals 15 residues. CDR1 MNHNS and CDR2 SASEGT come from the germline V gene. J was trimmed by 0 bases and V by 7 bases; bases with no gene match: 6. CDR3 amino acids: CASTDRTLAKNIQYF. The CDR3 DNA follows: TGTGCCAGCACGGACAGGACATTAGCCAAAAACATTCAGTACTTC.

This clonotype was observed at least ten times. This chain connects TRBV6-5 to TRBJ1-5; D might be TRBD1 (6 bases). The CDR3 covers 13 residues. Trimming stripped 8 bases from V and 3 bases from J, with 11 bases between. Germline lookup yields CDR1 MNHEY and CDR2 SVGAGI. CDR3 sequence: CASEDSLNQPQHF. CDR3 nucleotides: TGTGCCAGCGAGGACAGTCTCAATCAGCCCCAGCATTTT.

This clonotype appeared many times. V usage is TRBV15 and J usage is TRBJ2-2; D call uncertain. CDR3 length equals 17 residues. Between the trimmed V and J ends, which lost 0 bases and 2 bases, there was a span of 13 bases. Per the germline V gene, CDR1 is LNHNV and CDR2 is YYDKDF (reference sequence). The CDR3 DNA is TGTGCCACCAGCAGAGATCGGCAGCAAGGAAACACCGGGGAGCTGTTTTTT. Amino acids: CATSRDRQQGNTGELFF. Drawing the rest from reference TRBV15 and TRBJ2-2, the complete variable domain is DAMVIQNPRYQVTQFGKPVTLSCSQTLNHNVMYWYQQKSSQAPKLLFHYYDKDFNNEADTPDNFQSRRPNTSFCFLDIRSPGLGDTAMYLCATSRDRQQGNTGELFFGEGSRLTVL.

This chain links TRBV4-3 with TRBJ1-1; weak D call: TRBD1 (6 bases). The CDR3 covers 17 residues. Germline V CDR1 and CDR2: LGHNA, YSLEER. The V gene lost 0 bases and the J gene lost 5 bases, with 19 bases spanning the gap. The CDR3 loop reads CASSQDPPGVYWTEAFF. The CDR3 DNA is TGCGCCAGCAGCCAAGATCCCCCAGGGGTCTATTGGACTGAAGCTTTCTTT.

This clonotype was detected ten times or more. The V gene is TRBV27, the J gene TRBJ1-1; a possible D gene is TRBD1 (5 bases). This CDR3 contains 13 residues. The ends were cut back, 2 bases at V and 8 bases at J, with 12 bases in the middle. Germline V gene lookup returns CDR1 MNHEY and CDR2 SMNVEV (reference sequence). The CDR3 DNA reads as TGTGCCAGCAGTTTAGGGCTGACAGAGGAAGCTTTCTTT. Its protein is CASSLGLTEEAFF.

This clonotype was picked up many times. V gene TRBV6-6 combines with J gene TRBJ2-7; possibly TRBD2 for D (5 bases). The germline CDR1 and CDR2 sequences are MNHNY and SVGAGI (reference sequence). The CDR3 sequence is 13 residues long. Between the trimmed V and J ends, which lost 5 bases and 12 bases, there was a span of 20 bases. For the CDR3, the DNA is TGTGCCAGCAGTAATGGACTTCCCGGAGAGGGGTACTTC. Translated: CASSNGLPGEGYF.

The V gene is TRBV6-1, the J gene TRBJ2-3, with unresolved D. Germline V gene data show CDR1 as MNHNS and CDR2 as SASEGT. The CDR3 totals 14 residues. V lost 6 bases and J 1 base, leaving 11 bases between the germline ends. Here the CDR3 reads CASSSVLRTDTQYF. CDR3 sequence (DNA): TGTGCCAGCAGCTCAGTGTTACGCACAGATACGCAGTATTTT.

This clonotype occurred many times. This chain links TRBV6-1 with TRBJ1-5; D may be TRBD1 (6 bases). The length of the CDR3 is 16 residues. Germline assignment: CDR1 MNHNS and CDR2 SASEGT. With 1 base removed from V and 3 bases from J, the gap between germline ends came to 13 bases. The CDR3 reads CASSEVLGGFNQPQHF. DNA for the CDR3: TGTGCCAGCAGTGAAGTTTTAGGGGGTTTCAATCAGCCCCAGCATTTT.

There are many counts of this clonotype. The chain couples TRBV5-1 to TRBJ1-6; 7 bases fit TRBD1. This CDR3 has 14 amino acids. After removal of 4 bases from V and 13 bases from J, the junction contained 11 bases not matched to a gene. Germline-derived CDR1 and CDR2 are SGHRS and YFSETQ. The CDR3 DNA follows: TGCGCCAGCAGCCCAGAGGGACAGCCTTCTCCCCTCCACTTT. Its translation is CASSPEGQPSPLHF.

In this sample, this clonotype turned up many times. The chain recombines TRBV7-2 with TRBJ2-5; D is uncertain. Per germline, CDR1 SGHTA and CDR2 FQGNSA. The CDR3 has 16 amino acids. Trimming removed 3 bases from V and 0 bases from J, with 14 bases in between. The CDR3 loop is CASSLSLSPNQETQYF. The CDR3, as DNA: TGTGCCAGCAGCTTGTCTCTTTCTCCCAACCAAGAGACCCAGTACTTC.

This clonotype was seen repeatedly, ten times or more. The chain carries TRBV4-1 and TRBJ2-7; 10 nucleotides align to TRBD1. Per the germline V gene, CDR1 is MGHRA and CDR2 is YSYEKL. Trimming at V came to 3 bases and at J to 3 bases, leaving 14 bases not matched to a gene. The CDR3 consists of 18 residues. CDR3 nucleotides: TGCGCCAGCAGCCAGGGACAGGGGTCGGGCGGGGCCCTCTACGAGCAGTACTTC. It codes for CASSQGQGSGGALYEQYF.

This clonotype has a count of ten or more. The V gene is TRBV12-3 or TRBV12-4, the J gene TRBJ2-5, with D perhaps TRBD1 (6 bases). The CDR3 has 15 residues. Trimming removed 5 bases from V and 4 bases from J, with 17 bases in between. The CDR3 region has the DNA TGTGCCAGCAGTCAAAGGGCAGGGGATGGAGAGACCCAGTACTTC. Encoded protein: CASSQRAGDGETQYF.

This clonotype was counted ten times or more. The CDR3: CASSQPGQGYTEAFF. As DNA, the CDR3 is TGCGCCAGCAGCCAACCAGGACAGGGATACACTGAAGCTTTCTTT. V is TRBV4-1 and J is TRBJ1-1, with 8 nucleotides matching TRBD1. The CDR3 is 15 residues long. Germline CDR1 is MGHRA and CDR2 is YSYEKL. The V and J ends lost 2 bases and 3 bases, in that order; junction bases with no gene match: 5.

The V gene is TRBV24-1, the J gene TRBJ2-7; maybe TRBD1 (6 bases). V lost 1 base and J 2 bases, leaving 14 bases between the germline ends. The CDR3 covers 16 residues. Germline V gene lookup returns CDR1 KGHDR and CDR2 SFDVKD. CDR3 nucleotide sequence: TGTGCCACCAGTGATTTACCGACAGGCACCACCTACGAGCAGTACTTC. Translation: CATSDLPTGTTYEQYF.

V is TRBV5-1 and J is TRBJ1-6, with D uncertain. Germline-derived CDR1 and CDR2 are SGHRS and YFSETQ. Between the trimmed V and J ends, which lost 2 bases and 11 bases, there was a span of 8 bases. This CDR3 comprises 12 residues. CDR3 region: CASSLDRPPLHF. The CDR3 nucleotides read TGCGCCAGCAGCTTAGACCGGCCACCCCTCCACTTT.

J is TRBJ1-3 and V is TRBV18, with TRBD1 matching over 12 bases. This CDR3 has 17 amino acids. Germline V gives CDR1 KGHSH, CDR2 LQKENI. Trimming cost V 3 bases and J 0 bases; bases outside gene matches: 3. CDR3 loop: CASSPGTGGGSGNTIYF. In DNA, the CDR3 is TGTGCCAGCTCACCCGGGACAGGGGGCGGCTCTGGAAACACCATATATTTT.